The 25 T cell receptor beta chains given below trace back to one sample, sequenced in a study of spatial heterogeneity in lung cancer. Whole-study results and caveats: Tumoral mutation counts were tracked by counts of expanded intratumoral alpha and beta TCRs.

TCRdb fed the 5' RACE reads into MiXCR, producing one record per CDR3 protein. The table shows approximately 15,000 distinct CDR3 sequences, with 6.2% occurring only once. Time point in this sample: sample taken at primary tumor resection. Their recognized antigens are unknown. The sample in question was lung tumor tissue, obtained at surgery. The source of these receptors is a male donor with early-stage non-small cell lung cancer.

This clonotype has just a few counts. A library prepared for alpha chains yielded this beta chain as an off-target read; its size is of little meaning. The V gene is TRBV7-2, the J gene TRBJ1-4; weak D call: TRBD1 (5 bases). This CDR3 is 14 amino acids long. CDR1 SGHTA and CDR2 FQGNSA come from the germline V gene. Deletions cut 0 bases from V and 4 bases from J, with 6 bases between. The CDR3 here is CASSLAGLNEKLFF. CDR3 coding DNA: TGTGCCAGCAGCTTAGCGGGGCTTAATGAAAAACTGTTTTTT.

On this clonotype itself: In a library made to pick up alpha chains, this beta chain is a stray read with a size that means little. This chain joins TRBV15 and TRBJ2-3; either TRBD1 or TRBD2 may supply D (5 bases each). This CDR3 region has 18 residues. Per the germline V gene, CDR1 is LNHNV and CDR2 is YYDKDF (reference sequence). V dropped 0 bases and J dropped 0 bases, with 16 bases sitting between them. The CDR3 bases are TGTGCCACCAGCAGAGATAGGGACCAGCGATCTAGCACAGATACGCAGTATTTT. Its protein product is CATSRDRDQRSSTDTQYF. Full variable domain (rest looked up from reference TRBV15 and TRBJ2-3): DAMVIQNPRYQVTQFGKPVTLSCSQTLNHNVMYWYQQKSSQAPKLLFHYYDKDFNNEADTPDNFQSRRPNTSFCFLDIRSPGLGDTAMYLCATSRDRDQRSSTDTQYFGPGTRLTVL.

This clonotype was seen repeatedly, ten times or more. This beta chain is an off-target read within a library intended for alpha chains, so its frequency means little. This rearrangement joins TRBV28 to TRBJ1-2, with 9 bases that match TRBD1. CDR1 is MDHEN, CDR2 SYDVKM, per germline. The ends lost 2 bases at V and 14 bases at J; junction bases unmatched: 6. The CDR3 is 12 residues long. As DNA, the CDR3 is TGTGCCAGCAGTTTAGGACAGGGGACTAGAACCTTC. Its translation: CASSLGQGTRTF.

This clonotype was seen many times. In a library made to pick up alpha chains, this beta chain is a stray read with a size that means little. The chain uses TRBV5-6 and TRBJ2-5; 8 bases fit TRBD2. With 4 bases clipped from V and 4 bases from J, the junction kept 3 bases outside the gene matches. Germline V gene lookup returns CDR1 SGHDT and CDR2 YYEEEE. CDR3 length equals 13 residues. The CDR3 spells CASSPGLGETQYF. CDR3 nucleotides: TGTGCCAGCAGCCCGGGACTAGGAGAGACCCAGTACTTC.

Many counts were recorded for this clonotype. Little can be read into the size of this beta chain, an off-target read in a library designed for alpha chains. The DNA for the CDR3 is TGTGCCAGCAGTTATGGTTCTTTGGGGGATACGCAGTATTTT. Encoded protein: CASSYGSLGDTQYF. J is TRBJ2-3 and V is TRBV6-6; no clear D. Trimming removed 3 bases from V and 6 bases from J, with 13 bases in between. The CDR3 is 14 amino acids. The germline V gene has CDR1 MNHNY and CDR2 SVGAGI (reference sequence).

This clonotype has a count of ten or more. Within a library made for alpha chains, this beta chain is off target, and its count is uninformative. The V call is TRBV6-5, the J call TRBJ2-7; no definite D call. The V and J ends lost 2 bases and 0 bases respectively, with 11 bases between them. Germline loops: CDR1 MNHEY, CDR2 SVGAGI. CDR3 length: 15 residues. CDR3 sequence: CASSYVQVASYEQYF. CDR3 nucleotide sequence: TGTGCCAGCAGTTACGTCCAGGTAGCCTCCTACGAGCAGTACTTC.

This clonotype was recorded at least ten times. With the library built for alpha chains, this beta chain is off target and its frequency is not meaningful. The V gene is TRBV28, the J gene TRBJ2-1; 7 bases agree with TRBD2. The V gene's germline CDR1 is MDHEN and CDR2 SYDVKM. CDR3 length: 15 residues. Germline trimming cut 3 bases from V and 7 bases from J; bases unmatched to any gene: 9. CDR3 nucleotide sequence: TGTGCCAGCAGTTTCCTCGCGGGAGTAAGGAATGAGCAGTTCTTC. This sequence encodes CASSFLAGVRNEQFF.

At least ten counts were recorded for this clonotype. Since it is a stray read in a library aimed at alpha chains, this beta chain has a size that is not meaningful. The chain links TRBV20-1 to TRBJ2-3; D not certain. Looked up from germline, CDR1 is DFQATT and CDR2 is SNEGSKA (reference sequence). The CDR3 spans 14 residues. Trimming took 1 base from V and 0 from J, leaving 8 bases between them. CDR3 sequence (DNA): TGCAGTGCTAGAGGGCTTCCTAGCACAGATACGCAGTATTTT. It is translated as CSARGLPSTDTQYF.

The sample holds many counts of this clonotype. This beta chain is a stray sequence in a library constructed for alpha chains; its clone size is not meaningful. The chain combines TRBV2 with TRBJ2-3; 7 bases agree with TRBD1. Germline lookup yields CDR1 SNHLY and CDR2 FYNNEI. The CDR3 sequence is 14 residues long. Trimming at V came to 8 bases and at J to 0 bases, leaving 5 bases not matched to a gene. CDR3 residues: CASGADRSTDTQYF. The CDR3 coding sequence is TGTGCCAGCGGGGCGGACAGGAGCACAGATACGCAGTATTTT. Supplemented by reference TRBV2 and TRBJ2-3, the full variable domain reads EPEVTQTPSHQVTQMGQEVILRCVPISNHLYFYWYRQILGQKVEFLVSFYNNEISEKSEIFDDQFSVERPDGSNFTLKIRSTKLEDSAMYFCASGADRSTDTQYFGPGTRLTVL.

This clonotype has a count of ten or more. Since it is a stray read in a library aimed at alpha chains, this beta chain has a size that is not meaningful. The CDR3 DNA follows: TGTGCTAGTGGGCCAGACAGGCGAAACTATGGCTACACCTTC. It yields the protein CASGPDRRNYGYTF. V is TRBV12-5 and J is TRBJ1-2; possible D gene TRBD1, 6 bases. This CDR3 comprises 14 residues. Trimming stripped 6 bases from V and 2 bases from J, with 13 bases between. CDR1 is LGHNT and CDR2 is FRNRAP in the germline V gene. The whole variable domain, remainder taken from reference TRBV12-5 and TRBJ1-2, is DARVTQTPRHKVTEMGQEVTMRCQPILGHNTVFWYRQTMMQGLELLAYFRNRAPLDDSGMPKDRFSAEMPDATLATLKIQPSEPRDSAVYFCASGPDRRNYGYTFGSGTRLTVV.

This clonotype turned up a few times. This beta chain turned up in a library designed for alpha chains; as an off-target read, its abundance says little. This chain links TRBV29-1 with TRBJ2-4; no clear D. The ends were cut back, 1 base at V and 6 bases at J, with 7 bases in the middle. Germline assignment: CDR1 SQVTM and CDR2 ANQGSEA. The CDR3 sequence is 12 residues long. The CDR3 protein is CSVEVQPNIQYF. The CDR3 DNA reads as TGCAGCGTTGAAGTTCAGCCAAACATTCAGTACTTC. The full variable domain, its missing parts supplied by reference TRBV29-1 and TRBJ2-4, is SAVISQKPSRDICQRGTSLTIQCQVDSQVTMMFWYRQQPGQSLTLIATANQGSEATYESGFVIDKFPISRPNLTFSTLTVSNMSPEDSSIYLCSVEVQPNIQYFGAGTRLSVL.

This clonotype was recorded at least ten times. Within a library made for alpha chains, this beta chain is off target, and its count is uninformative. Here the CDR3 reads CASSLGSLGQETQYF. Here the CDR3 DNA reads TGTGCCAGCAGTTTAGGCAGCCTCGGTCAAGAGACCCAGTACTTC. The chain links TRBV12-3 or TRBV12-4 to TRBJ2-5, with unresolved D. V lost 1 base and J lost 2, with 11 bases in between. The CDR3 length is 15 residues.

This clonotype was picked up many times. Within a library made for alpha chains, this beta chain is off target, and its count is uninformative. The CDR3 DNA reads TGCGCCAGCAGCAGGGGACAGGGGACCTCCTACGAGCAGTACTTC. Translated, it gives CASSRGQGTSYEQYF. The chain uses TRBV5-1 and TRBJ2-7; TRBD1 aligns across 10 bases. CDR1 and CDR2 (germline): SGHRS, YFSETQ. The CDR3 is made up of 15 amino acids. The V segment lost 4 bases and the J segment 0 bases; nucleotides outside the gene matches: 4.

At least ten counts were recorded for this clonotype. This beta chain is an unintended read in a library built for alpha chains; its size means little. The V and J genes are TRBV20-1 and TRBJ2-7; D is undetermined. Trimming stripped 6 bases from V and 2 bases from J, with 14 bases between. Germline values: CDR1 DFQATT, CDR2 SNEGSKA (reference sequence). This CDR3 is built from 13 residues. The CDR3 DNA reads TGCAGTGCCCTTCGCGCTAATCCCTACGAGCAGTACTTC. Translating gives CSALRANPYEQYF.

Ten or more counts support this clonotype. For a library built for alpha chains, this beta chain is a stray read; little rests on its size. This rearrangement joins TRBV5-6 to TRBJ2-1, with 8 bases matching TRBD1. Germline CDR1 and CDR2: SGHDT and YYEEEE. The CDR3 runs 15 residues. Unmatched junction bases numbered 10, after V lost 5 bases and J lost 6 bases. CDR3 DNA sequence: TGTGCCAGCAGAAAACGACAGGGGTGGGGCAATGAGCAGTTCTTC. Its translation: CASRKRQGWGNEQFF.

This clonotype was observed at least ten times. As an off-target read in a library built for alpha chains, this beta chain has a frequency of little significance. This sequence joins TRBV6-5 and TRBJ2-5; the D call may be TRBD1 or TRBD2 (5 bases each). The CDR3 sequence is 14 residues long. Looked up from germline, CDR1 is MNHEY and CDR2 is SVGAGI. The V gene lost 4 bases and the J gene lost 5 bases, with 14 bases spanning the gap. The CDR3, as DNA: TGTGCCAGCAGTTCCAGGGAGTTTGGGGAGACCCAGTACTTC. The encoded protein is CASSSREFGETQYF.

This clonotype has a handful of counts. Within a library made for alpha chains, this beta chain is off target, and its count is uninformative. The J gene is TRBJ2-3, the V gene TRBV24-1; possible D gene TRBD2, 5 bases. The CDR3 has 15 amino acids. The V end lost 3 bases, the J end lost 0 bases, and 9 bases lay between the germline ends. The germline V gene encodes CDR1 KGHDR and CDR2 SFDVKD. CDR3 amino acids: CATSDTGGSTDTQYF. The CDR3 region has the DNA TGTGCCACCAGTGATACTGGCGGGAGCACAGATACGCAGTATTTT.

In this sample, this clonotype turned up many times. This beta chain lies outside the target of a library built for alpha chains; its clone size means little. This chain connects TRBV6-2 or TRBV6-3 to TRBJ2-7; 9 nucleotides line up with TRBD1. The trim removed 0 bases at V and 3 bases at J, leaving 6 bases unmatched. Germline V CDR1 and CDR2: MNHEY, SVGEGT. There are 16 residues in the CDR3. The CDR3 protein is CASSYSISTGGYEQYF. The CDR3 DNA follows: TGTGCCAGCAGTTACTCTATTTCGACAGGGGGCTACGAGCAGTACTTC.

This clonotype was recorded only once. For a library built for alpha chains, this beta chain is a stray read; little rests on its size. This rearrangement joins TRBV7-9 to TRBJ2-7; possible D gene TRBD1, 5 bases. Germline values: CDR1 SEHNR, CDR2 FQNEAQ (reference sequence). Deletions cut 4 bases from V and 5 bases from J, with 12 bases between. The CDR3 loop spans 13 amino acids. For the CDR3, the DNA is TGTGCCAGCAGCTCCCTACCAGGGCACGAGCAGTACTTC. It is translated as CASSSLPGHEQYF.

This clonotype was recorded at least ten times. This beta chain is an off-target read within a library intended for alpha chains, so its frequency means little. The CDR3 DNA follows: TGTGCCAGCAGTTATGGGCCAGTGAGGGAAGAGACCCAGTACTTC. Protein sequence: CASSYGPVREETQYF. This sequence joins TRBV6-2 or TRBV6-3 and TRBJ2-5; D perhaps matches TRBD2 (5 bases). CDR1 and CDR2 (germline): MNHEY, SVGEGT. The V and J ends lost 3 bases and 3 bases respectively, with 14 bases between them. CDR3 length: 15 amino acids.

In regard to this clonotype: This beta chain is an off-target read within a library intended for alpha chains, so its frequency means little. The chain combines TRBV7-8 with TRBJ2-7; D is perhaps TRBD1 (6 bases). V lost 6 bases to trimming and J lost 2 bases, with 11 bases between them. CDR3 length equals 13 residues. Germline V gene data show CDR1 as SGHVS and CDR2 as FQNEAQ. The CDR3 nucleotides read TGTGCCAGCAGTCCTGGGGGCCCCTACGAGCAGTACTTC. Encoded protein: CASSPGGPYEQYF. Using reference TRBV7-8 and TRBJ2-7 for the parts outside the CDR3, the full variable domain is GAGVSQSPRYKVAKRGQDVALRCDPISGHVSLFWYQQALGQGPEFLTYFQNEAQLDKSGLPSDRFFAERPEGSVSTLKIQRTQQEDSAVYLCASSPGGPYEQYFGPGTRLTVT.

On this clonotype: This beta chain is a stray sequence in a library constructed for alpha chains; its clone size is not meaningful. This CDR3 reads CASSFGTSGRAQEQYF. The CDR3 region has the DNA TGCGCCAGCAGCTTCGGGACTAGCGGGAGGGCGCAAGAGCAGTACTTC. The chain employs TRBV5-1 and TRBJ2-7; the match to TRBD2 covers 16 bases. The J segment lost 7 bases and the V segment lost 2 bases, leaving 6 bases of the junction unmatched. Germline CDR1 reads SGHRS; CDR2 reads YFSETQ. CDR3 length equals 16 residues.

This clonotype was seen many times. A library made for alpha chains picked up this beta chain off target, so its size means little. The genes are TRBV6-5 and TRBJ2-6, with D perhaps TRBD1 (5 bases). V was cut by 0 bases and J by 0 bases, with 9 bases left in between. The CDR3 extends over 17 amino acids. The germline CDR1 and CDR2 sequences are MNHEY and SVGAGI. The CDR3 here is CASSYSLQDSGANVLTF. In DNA, the CDR3 is TGTGCCAGCAGTTACTCCCTACAGGACTCTGGGGCCAACGTCCTGACTTTC.

This clonotype occurred many times. This beta chain is a stray sequence in a library constructed for alpha chains; its clone size is not meaningful. The chain uses TRBV20-1 and TRBJ1-2, with D perhaps matching TRBD1 (5 bases). Per the germline V gene, CDR1 is DFQATT and CDR2 is SNEGSKA (reference sequence). V lost 5 bases and J lost 0, with 13 bases in between. This CDR3 contains 14 residues. CDR3 DNA: TGCAGTGCTTCTCAGGGCGGGTCTAACTATGGCTACACCTTC. Its translation is CSASQGGSNYGYTF.

This clonotype was seen ten or more times. This beta chain is a stray read from a library made for alpha chains; its abundance is not meaningful. J is TRBJ2-1 and V is TRBV5-1, with D uncertain. V lost 0 bases and J 10 bases, leaving 11 bases between the germline ends. The CDR3 is made up of 13 amino acids. CDR1 and CDR2 from the germline V gene are SGHRS and YFSETQ. DNA for the CDR3: TGCGCCAGCAGCTTGGAGGCCCCGACGGAGCAGTTCTTC. This encodes CASSLEAPTEQFF.